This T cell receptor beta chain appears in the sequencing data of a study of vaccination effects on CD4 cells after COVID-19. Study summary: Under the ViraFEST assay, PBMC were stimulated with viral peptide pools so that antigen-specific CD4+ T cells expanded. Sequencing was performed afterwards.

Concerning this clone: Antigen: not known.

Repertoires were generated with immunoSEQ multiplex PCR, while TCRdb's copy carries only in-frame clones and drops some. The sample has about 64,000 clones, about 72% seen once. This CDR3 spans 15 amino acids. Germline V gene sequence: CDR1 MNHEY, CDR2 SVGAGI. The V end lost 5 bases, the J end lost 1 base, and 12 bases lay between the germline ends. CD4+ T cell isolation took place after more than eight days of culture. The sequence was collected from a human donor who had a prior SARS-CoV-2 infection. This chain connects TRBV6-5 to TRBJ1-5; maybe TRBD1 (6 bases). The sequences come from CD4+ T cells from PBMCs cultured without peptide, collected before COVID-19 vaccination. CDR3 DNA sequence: TGTGCCAGCAGTATAGACAGGAGAAGCAATCAGCCCCAGCATTTT. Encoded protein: CASSIDRRSNQPQHF.